This T cell receptor (beta chain) is from a study of shared clonotypes between healthy human individuals (dated by TCRdb to about 2020). In terms of the full investigation: A few men and a couple of women, aged 18 to 49 years, made up the cohort. For each donor, CD4 naive and CD4 memory were each run on three plates, CD8 naive on two plates, and CD8 memory on one plate. To estimate repertoire size and how much clonotypes are shared between individuals, the study performed deep sequencing of blood TCR repertoires from a handful of healthy adults. To increase sequencing depth and limit assay-specific biases, TCR repertoire library preparation and sequencing were carried out by different laboratories using diverse techniques. Leukapheresis yielded between about 0.85 and 9 billion PBMCs per donor.

Using the deep immunoSEQ assay, multiplex PCR amplified TCR CDR3 regions from genomic DNA. Extracted genomic DNA from each cell subset was spread evenly across all wells of several immunoSEQ 96-well plates, with each plate serving as a replicate. For sorted subsets, approximately 0.2 ug of genomic DNA, equivalent to 25,000 to 35,000 T cell genomes, went into each replicate PCR. Purified libraries were quantified with a Qubit 3.0 fluorometer, sized on a Bioanalyzer 2100, and re-quantified with the KAPA Library Quantification kit. Every immunoSEQ 96-well plate was sequenced on a dedicated single-read 150-cycle Illumina NextSeq 550 flow cell. As for the original processing: Because the immunoSEQ output included only junctional sequences and no quality scores, the filtering could not be the same as the filtering used for full-length reads. To assign V/J genes and CDR3, sequences were annotated using PyIR, a Python wrapper for IgBLAST v1.9, with IMGT germline references. Reads were filtered out if the reads had weak V/J assignments (E-value above 1e-6), no CDR3, stop codons, out-of-frame junctions, or ambiguous translated residues. V3J clonotypes were defined as sequences sharing an identical inferred V gene, J gene, and CDR3 amino acid sequence. The percentage overlap between two repertoires was calculated by dividing the number of shared unique clonotypes by the size of the smaller repertoire. Three approaches were used to assess repertoire richness: RTK rarefaction, the Chao1 estimator, and Recon v2.1 estimates of unobserved clonotypes. Generation probabilities for all TCRbeta clonotypes obtained by the gDNA method from a handful of donors were computed using OLGA. TCRdb re-hosts the immuneACCESS table, in-frame sequences only. Its copies lack some clones; in the studies checked, an unresolved V gene accounts for under half of them, and the cause for the rest is not known. That table supplies the V and J calls and clone size; D and trimming were determined from the DNA. Within this sample are more than 1,200,000 clones, with about 98.5% of them counted one time only. The ten largest clonotypes hold about 0.34% of the sample.

Unmatched junction bases come to 8, with V trimmed by 6 bases and J by 10 bases. There are 13 amino acids in the CDR3, from cysteine to phenylalanine inclusive. Only the CDR3 region is kept as DNA, spanning 39 bases read in frame from base 1. CDR1 and CDR2, looked up from the germline V gene (reference sequence), are MNHEY and SMNVEV. The donors were healthy, HIV-negative adults with no recently reported acute infections or vaccinations. Every donor was a Caucasian adult residing in Nashville, Tennessee, USA. Magnetic negative selection was used to enrich CD4+ T cells, after which naive cells were positively selected on CD45RA and the negative fraction became the memory subset. Blood was collected by leukapheresis, and PBMCs were isolated by Ficoll-Histopaque density gradient centrifugation and then cryopreserved in liquid nitrogen vapor phase. Purity and quantity of every magnetically sorted T cell population were checked by analytical flow cytometry. Genomic DNA was isolated from each sorted fraction and quantified by UV absorbance on a Nanodrop 2000c.

As to this clone: Its antigen remains unidentified. Qualities for individual bases were not recorded, and no much larger clone is one base off.

General conclusions and limits of the study: Because the study included a small number of donors, the genetic and exposure-history diversity represented was limited. Incomplete sequencing was indicated by rarefaction of sorted-subset datasets, despite the large sequencing depth. Compared with non-shared clonotypes, the clonotypes found in all four sorted-subset donors had higher generation probabilities. Naive subsets generally had larger estimated clonotype richness than memory subsets. Sampling was restricted to blood, and TCR repertoires in tissues likely differ from the TCR repertoires found in blood. Based on pairwise subsampling, the degree of clonotype sharing among donors was expected to be affected by sequencing depth. Sharing across a handful of donors was observed for about 5% of naive CD4, under 4% of naive CD8, over 2% of memory CD4, and about 0.38% of memory CD8 clonotypes.

This clonotype originated in a man aged 25 to 45 in good health. In this chain, TRBV27 is recombined with TRBJ2-1; TRBD2 fits 8 bases in the junction. The material sequenced was naive CD4+ T cells sorted from blood. Sample cell subset or site, as interpreted from the label and publication: CD45RA+ positively selected. Read as DNA, the sequence is TGTGCCAGCAGGTCGACTTTAGCGGGGGAGCAGTTCTTC. This encodes CASRSTLAGEQFF.